This TCR beta chain was observed in a study of T cell responses to AZD1222 COVID-19 vaccine. Looked up from germline, CDR1 is SNHLY and CDR2 is FYNNEI. This CDR3 has 16 amino acids. The V segment lost 5 bases and the J segment 10 bases; nucleotides outside the gene matches: 9. To note about this clone: What it binds is unknown.

Study-level results: Elevations in Spike-specific TCR breadth and depth followed administration of two AZD1222 doses. Nearly half of the spike-specific TCRs reportedly recognize variant regions that carry no mutations.

The assay was immunoSEQ multiplex PCR, and TCRdb's table has in-frame clones only and misses some. The data show 110,000 or so clones, with approximately 91% seen just once and 7.5% held by the top ten. The rearrangement uses TRBV2 and TRBJ1-6; 12 nucleotides match TRBD1. The source of this sequence is an adult in good health. The starting material was peripheral blood, obtained on day 0 of AZD1222 vaccination. CDR3 amino acids: CASSRDRGPVGSPLHF. For the CDR3, the DNA is TGTGCCAGCAGTCGGGACAGGGGGCCGGTGGGGTCACCCCTCCACTTT.